This TCR beta chain was recovered during a study of blood T cells in healthy people across ages. Findings of the study overall: Considered underestimates were the diversity estimates obtained from one million T cells.

Concerning this clonotype itself: Its antigen is not identified.

Together with a sample-barcoded 5' primer, a J-beta primer mix was included in a second PCR lasting roughly 6 to 12 cycles. TCRdb analysed the 5' RACE reads with MiXCR anew, one entry per CDR3 protein. The sample contains 1.8 million or so distinct CDR3 sequences, more than 35% of which appear only once. V was pared by 6 bases and J by 2 bases, with 13 bases between. CDR3 length equals 15 residues. Looked up from germline, CDR1 is MDHEN and CDR2 is SYDVKM. This TCR was sampled from a human donor in good health. The chain is built from TRBV28 and TRBJ2-2; D not resolved. The sample was blood. The CDR3 sequence: CASRPFVENTGELFF. The CDR3 DNA follows: TGTGCCAGCAGACCTTTTGTAGAAAACACCGGGGAGCTGTTTTTT. Together with reference TRBV28 and TRBJ2-2, the CDR3 gives the full variable domain: DVKVTQSSRYLVKRTGEKVFLECVQDMDHENMFWYRQDPGLGLRLIYFSYDVKMKEKGDIPEGYSVSREKKERFSLILESASTNQTSMYLCASRPFVENTGELFFGEGSRLTVL.